This T cell receptor beta chain was sequenced for a study of regulatory T cells in long-lasting Graves disease. General study points: Accuracy was possibly reduced by small sample size.

To make TCR beta libraries, researchers used iRepertoire HTBI primers and Arm-PCR of CDR3 regions. Each CDR3 protein is one row after TCRdb ran MiXCR on the multiplex PCR reads. The profile covers approximately 230,000 distinct CDR3 sequences, with 15% to 20% appearing a single time and approximately 20% taken by the ten largest. This CDR3 is built from 14 residues. The germline V gene encodes CDR1 SGHTA and CDR2 FQGTGA. This clonotype was recorded once. Its antigen is undetermined. With a much larger clone just one base away, this may be a read error. Stated time point: newly diagnosed GD, antithyroid drugs for less than 3 months. After RNA was extracted from PBMCs, the TCR library was made from it.

V usage is TRBV7-3 and J usage is TRBJ1-2, with D perhaps matching TRBD1 (6 bases). This specimen consisted of peripheral blood mononuclear cells (PBMCs), obtained at new diagnosis, from a patient treated with antithyroid drugs. This TCR derives from a female donor with Graves disease. The CDR3 DNA reads TGTGCCAGCGGCTTCTACAGGGAGAGAAATGGCTACACCTTC. Translating it yields CASGFYRERNGYTF.